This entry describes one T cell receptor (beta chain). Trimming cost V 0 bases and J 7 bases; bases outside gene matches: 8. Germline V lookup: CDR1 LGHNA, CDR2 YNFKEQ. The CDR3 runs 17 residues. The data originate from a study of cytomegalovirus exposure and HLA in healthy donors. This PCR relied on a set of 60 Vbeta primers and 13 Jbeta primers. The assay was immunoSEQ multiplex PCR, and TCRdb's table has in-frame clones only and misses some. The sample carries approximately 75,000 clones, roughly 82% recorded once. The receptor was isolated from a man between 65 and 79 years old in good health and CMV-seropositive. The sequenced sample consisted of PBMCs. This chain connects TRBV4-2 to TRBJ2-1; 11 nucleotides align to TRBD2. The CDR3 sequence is CASSQDFTSGRQNEQFF. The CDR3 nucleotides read TGTGCCAGCAGCCAAGATTTCACTAGCGGGAGACAGAATGAGCAGTTCTTC.